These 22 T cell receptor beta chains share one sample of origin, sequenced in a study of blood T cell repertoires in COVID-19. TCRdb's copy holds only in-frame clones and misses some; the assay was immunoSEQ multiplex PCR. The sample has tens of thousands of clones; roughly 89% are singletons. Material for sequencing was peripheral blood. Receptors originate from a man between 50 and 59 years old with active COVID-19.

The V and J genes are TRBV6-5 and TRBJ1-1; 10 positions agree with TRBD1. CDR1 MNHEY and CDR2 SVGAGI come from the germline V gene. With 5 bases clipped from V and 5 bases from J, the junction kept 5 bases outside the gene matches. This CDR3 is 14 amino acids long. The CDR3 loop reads CASSRQGAKTEAFF. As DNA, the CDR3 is TGTGCCAGCAGTCGACAGGGGGCGAAGACTGAAGCTTTCTTT.

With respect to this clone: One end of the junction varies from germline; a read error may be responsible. CDR3 sequence: CASSHSPVRQNSNQPQHF. CDR3 DNA: TGTGCCAGCAGTCACTCTCCGGTAAGACAGAATAGCAATCAGCCCCAGCATTTT. The chain is built from TRBV6-2 or TRBV6-3 and TRBJ1-5, with D perhaps TRBD1 (5 bases). The length of the CDR3 is 18 residues. Per the germline V gene, CDR1 is MNHEY and CDR2 is SVGEGT.

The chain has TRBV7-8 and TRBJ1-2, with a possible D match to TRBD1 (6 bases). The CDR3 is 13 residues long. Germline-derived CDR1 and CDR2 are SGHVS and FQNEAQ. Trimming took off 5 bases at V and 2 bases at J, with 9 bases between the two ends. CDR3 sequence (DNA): TGTGCCAGCAGCGCGGACAGAAACTATGGCTACACCTTC. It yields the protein CASSADRNYGYTF.

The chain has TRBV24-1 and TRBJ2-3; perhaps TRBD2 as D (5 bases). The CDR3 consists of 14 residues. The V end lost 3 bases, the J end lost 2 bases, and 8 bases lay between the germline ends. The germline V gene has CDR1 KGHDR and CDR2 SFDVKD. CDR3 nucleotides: TGTGCCACCAGTGATGCGGGCCTCACAGATACGCAGTATTTT. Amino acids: CATSDAGLTDTQYF.

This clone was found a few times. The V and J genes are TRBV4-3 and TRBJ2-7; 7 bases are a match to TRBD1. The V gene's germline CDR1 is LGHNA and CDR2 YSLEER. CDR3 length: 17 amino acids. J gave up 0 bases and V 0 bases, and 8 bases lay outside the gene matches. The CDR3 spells CASSQEAQGSDSYEQYF. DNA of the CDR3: TGCGCCAGCAGCCAAGAAGCACAGGGGTCCGACTCCTACGAGCAGTACTTC.

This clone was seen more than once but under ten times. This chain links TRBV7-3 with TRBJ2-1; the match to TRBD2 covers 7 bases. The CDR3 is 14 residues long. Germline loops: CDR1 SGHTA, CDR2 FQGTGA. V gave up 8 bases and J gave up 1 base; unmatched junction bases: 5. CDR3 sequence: CASAGDPSYNEQFF. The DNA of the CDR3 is TGTGCCAGCGCGGGGGATCCTTCCTACAATGAGCAGTTCTTC.

CDR3 in DNA: TGTGCCAGCAGCTCCGGGGTGAGCTCCTACAATGAGCAGTTCTTC. As protein: CASSSGVSSYNEQFF. The chain employs TRBV11-2 and TRBJ2-1, with D maybe TRBD2 (5 bases). The CDR3 is made up of 15 amino acids. Germline V gene sequence: CDR1 SGHAT, CDR2 FQNNGV. Trimming took 4 bases from V and 0 from J, leaving 10 bases between them.

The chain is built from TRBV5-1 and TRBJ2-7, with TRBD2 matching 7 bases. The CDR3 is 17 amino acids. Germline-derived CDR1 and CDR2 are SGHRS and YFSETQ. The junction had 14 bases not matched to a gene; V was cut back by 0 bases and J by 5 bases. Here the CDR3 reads CASSLGIGGGSDHEQYF. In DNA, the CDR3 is TGCGCCAGCAGCTTGGGAATCGGTGGCGGGAGCGATCACGAGCAGTACTTC.

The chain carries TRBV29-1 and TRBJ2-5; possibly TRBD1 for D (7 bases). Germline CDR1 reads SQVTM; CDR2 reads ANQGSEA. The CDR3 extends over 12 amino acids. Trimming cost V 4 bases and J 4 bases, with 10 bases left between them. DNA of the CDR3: TGCAGCGTTGCAGGGGGGCGAGAGACCCAGTACTTC. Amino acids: CSVAGGRETQYF.

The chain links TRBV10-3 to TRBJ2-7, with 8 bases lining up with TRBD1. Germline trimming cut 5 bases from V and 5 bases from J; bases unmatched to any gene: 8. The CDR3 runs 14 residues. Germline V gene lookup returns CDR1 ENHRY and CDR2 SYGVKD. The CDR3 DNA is TGTGCCATCAGTTACCGGACAGGGATCCACGAGCAGTACTTC. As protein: CAISYRTGIHEQYF.

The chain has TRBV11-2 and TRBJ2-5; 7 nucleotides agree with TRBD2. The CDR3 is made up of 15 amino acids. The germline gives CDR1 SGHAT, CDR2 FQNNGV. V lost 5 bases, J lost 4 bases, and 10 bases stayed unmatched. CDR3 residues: CASSHGAGSGETQYF. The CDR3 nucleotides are TGTGCCAGCAGCCATGGAGCGGGATCCGGAGAGACCCAGTACTTC.

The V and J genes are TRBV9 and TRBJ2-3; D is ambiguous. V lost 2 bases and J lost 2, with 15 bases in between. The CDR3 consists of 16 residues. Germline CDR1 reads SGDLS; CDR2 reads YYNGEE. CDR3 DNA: TGTGCCAGCAGCGTGGGTCCCGGGTCGTTCACAGATACGCAGTATTTT. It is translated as CASSVGPGSFTDTQYF.

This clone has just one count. The CDR3 DNA reads as TGTGCCAGTAGTGCTTTCCAGGGACAGGGTAACTACAATGAGCAGTTCTTC. Protein product: CASSAFQGQGNYNEQFF. The chain is built from TRBV19 and TRBJ2-1; 9 positions match TRBD1. Germline assignment: CDR1 LNHDA and CDR2 SQIVND (reference sequence). Trimming took 5 bases from V and 3 from J; bases not matched to a gene: 11. The CDR3 extends over 17 amino acids.

The CDR3 nucleotides are TGTGCCAGTACCGAACACCCAGATAACTCTGGAAACACCATATATTTT. Translating it yields CASTEHPDNSGNTIYF. This rearrangement joins TRBV19 to TRBJ1-3; D remains unclear. The CDR3 extends over 16 amino acids. Trimming removed 7 bases from V and 0 bases from J, with 16 bases in between. Germline V CDR1 and CDR2: LNHDA, SQIVND (reference sequence). Supplemented by reference TRBV19 and TRBJ1-3, the full variable domain reads DGGITQSPKYLFRKEGQNVTLSCEQNLNHDAMYWYRQDPGQGLRLIYYSQIVNDFQKGDIAEGYSVSREKKESFPLTVTSAQKNPTAFYLCASTEHPDNSGNTIYFGEGSWLTVV.

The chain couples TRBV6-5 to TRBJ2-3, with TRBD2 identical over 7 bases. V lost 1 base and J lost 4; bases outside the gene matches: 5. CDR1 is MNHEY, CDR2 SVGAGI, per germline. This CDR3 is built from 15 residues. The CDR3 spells CASSYLLAPSDTQYF. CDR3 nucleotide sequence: TGTGCCAGCAGTTACTTACTAGCGCCCTCAGATACGCAGTATTTT.

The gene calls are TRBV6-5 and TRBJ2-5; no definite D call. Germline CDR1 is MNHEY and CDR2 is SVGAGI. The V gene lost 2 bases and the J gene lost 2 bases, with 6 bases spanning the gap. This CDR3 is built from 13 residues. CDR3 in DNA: TGTGCCAGCAGTTACGACGGGCAAGAGACCCAGTACTTC. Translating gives CASSYDGQETQYF.

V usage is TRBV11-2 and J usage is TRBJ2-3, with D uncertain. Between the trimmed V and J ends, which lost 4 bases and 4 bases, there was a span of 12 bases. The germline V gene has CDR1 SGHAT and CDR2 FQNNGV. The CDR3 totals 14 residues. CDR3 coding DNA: TGTGCCAGCAGCTCAAGAGCCGAGGCAGATACGCAGTATTTT. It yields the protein CASSSRAEADTQYF.

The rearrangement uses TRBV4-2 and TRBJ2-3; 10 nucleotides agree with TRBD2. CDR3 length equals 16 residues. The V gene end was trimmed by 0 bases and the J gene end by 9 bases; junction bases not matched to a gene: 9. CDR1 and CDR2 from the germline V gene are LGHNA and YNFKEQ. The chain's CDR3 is CASSQELAGGADTQYF. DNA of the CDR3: TGTGCCAGCAGCCAAGAGTTAGCGGGAGGTGCTGACACGCAGTATTTT.

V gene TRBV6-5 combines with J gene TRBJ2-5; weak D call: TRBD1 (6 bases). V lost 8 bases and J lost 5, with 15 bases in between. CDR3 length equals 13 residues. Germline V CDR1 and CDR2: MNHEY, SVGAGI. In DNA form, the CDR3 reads TGTGCCAGCGGCGCAGGGGACGTGGAGACCCAGTACTTC. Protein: CASGAGDVETQYF.

The CDR3 sequence: CASSLGPGLSTDTQYF. In DNA form, the CDR3 reads TGTGCCAGCAGCTTAGGTCCCGGACTAAGCACAGATACGCAGTATTTT. The chain is built from TRBV7-3 and TRBJ2-3; D possibly corresponds to TRBD2 (6 bases). Germline V gene lookup returns CDR1 SGHTA and CDR2 FQGTGA. This CDR3 is built from 16 residues. Between the trimmed V and J ends, which lost 2 bases and 0 bases, there was a span of 12 bases. The whole variable domain, remainder taken from reference TRBV7-3 and TRBJ2-3, is GAGVSQTPSNKVTEKGKYVELRCDPISGHTALYWYRQSLGQGPEFLIYFQGTGAADDSGLPNDRFFAVRPEGSVSTLKIQRTERGDSAVYLCASSLGPGLSTDTQYFGPGTRLTVL.

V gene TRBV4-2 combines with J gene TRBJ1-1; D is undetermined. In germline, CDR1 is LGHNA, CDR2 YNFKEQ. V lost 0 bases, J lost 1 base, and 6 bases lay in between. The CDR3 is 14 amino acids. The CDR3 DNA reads TGTGCCAGCAGCCAAGATCTCGGGAACACTGAAGCTTTCTTT. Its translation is CASSQDLGNTEAFF.

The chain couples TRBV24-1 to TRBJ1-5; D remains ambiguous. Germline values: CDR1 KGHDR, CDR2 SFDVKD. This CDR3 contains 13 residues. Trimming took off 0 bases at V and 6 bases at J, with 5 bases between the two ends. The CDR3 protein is CATSDLPGQPQHF. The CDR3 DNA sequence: TGTGCCACCAGTGATTTGCCGGGTCAGCCCCAGCATTTT.